The TCR beta chain described here comes from a study of CD8 T cells in ankylosing spondylitis. Study conclusions and caveats: Certain motif variants had earlier been reported in reactive arthritis synovial fluid and blood. Characteristic of ankylosing spondylitis blood, it appeared, was a TCR beta motif comprising about eight highly homologous variants. Significant enrichment of disease-linked clones was reportedly seen in matched ankylosing spondylitis synovial fluid.

This clonotype came up many times. What it binds is unknown. There are 14 residues in the CDR3. Trimming cost V 2 bases and J 6 bases; bases outside gene matches: 4. Germline V gene sequence: CDR1 MNHEY, CDR2 SVGAGI. TCRdb called the 5' RACE reads again in MiXCR, with one record for every CDR3 protein. Of 750,000 to 850,000 distinct CDR3 sequences in the sample, approximately 12% were seen once. Sequencing was done on a sample of blood, either unsorted or a sorted T cell fraction (not recorded which). The chain has TRBV6-5 and TRBJ1-5; TRBD1 matches 7 bases. The sequence was obtained from a male donor with ankylosing spondylitis. The CDR3 sequence is CASSYDRDFQPQHF. DNA of the CDR3: TGTGCCAGCAGTTACGACAGGGATTTTCAGCCCCAGCATTTT.